A single T cell receptor beta chain is shown here with its context. This table comes from immunoSEQ multiplex PCR, and its TCRdb copy is limited to in-frame clones, with some not included. The data contain 100,000 to 150,000 clones, roughly 84% of them singletons. This specimen comes from a study of control samples from healthy donors and cancer patients. This TCR was recovered from a young man in good health. Sequencing was performed on blood.

CDR3 amino acids: CASSLGSGNYEQYF. Written as DNA, the CDR3 is TGTGCCAGCAGCTTGGGTAGCGGGAACTACGAGCAGTACTTC. This chain connects TRBV7-8 to TRBJ2-7; 8 nucleotides line up with TRBD2. Trimming cost V 3 bases and J 3 bases; bases outside gene matches: 4. Germline CDR1 and CDR2: SGHVS and FQNEAQ. The length of the CDR3 is 14 residues.